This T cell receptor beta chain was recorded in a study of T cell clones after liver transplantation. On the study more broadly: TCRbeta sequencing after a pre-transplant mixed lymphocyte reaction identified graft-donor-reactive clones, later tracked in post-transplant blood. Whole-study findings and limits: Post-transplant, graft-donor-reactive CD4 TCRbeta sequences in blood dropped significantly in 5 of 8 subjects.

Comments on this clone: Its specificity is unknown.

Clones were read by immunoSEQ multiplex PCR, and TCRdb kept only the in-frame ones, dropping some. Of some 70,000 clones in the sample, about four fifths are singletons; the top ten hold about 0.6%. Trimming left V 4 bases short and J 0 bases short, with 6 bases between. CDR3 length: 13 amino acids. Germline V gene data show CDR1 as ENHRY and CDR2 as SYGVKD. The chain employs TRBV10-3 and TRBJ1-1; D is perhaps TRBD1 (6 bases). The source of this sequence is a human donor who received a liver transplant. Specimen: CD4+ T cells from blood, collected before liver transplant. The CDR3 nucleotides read TGTGCCATCAGTGGGACAGTGAACACTGAAGCTTTCTTT. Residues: CAISGTVNTEAFF.